This entry is about one TCR beta chain. Germline V CDR1 and CDR2: SGDLS, YYNGEE. The V and J ends lost 3 bases and 0 bases, in that order; junction bases with no gene match: 5. The CDR3 contains 15 residues. Repertoires were generated with immunoSEQ multiplex PCR, while TCRdb's copy carries only in-frame clones and drops some. The sample has about 92,000 clones, roughly 92% seen once. This record comes from a study of cytomegalovirus exposure and HLA in healthy donors. The sample taken for sequencing was PBMCs. The receptor comes from a woman aged 25-40 years in good health and CMV-seropositive. The V gene is TRBV9, the J gene TRBJ1-1; 7 positions agree with TRBD1. CDR3 residues: CASSDDRALNTEAFF. DNA for the CDR3: TGTGCCAGCAGCGACGACAGGGCCTTGAACACTGAAGCTTTCTTT.